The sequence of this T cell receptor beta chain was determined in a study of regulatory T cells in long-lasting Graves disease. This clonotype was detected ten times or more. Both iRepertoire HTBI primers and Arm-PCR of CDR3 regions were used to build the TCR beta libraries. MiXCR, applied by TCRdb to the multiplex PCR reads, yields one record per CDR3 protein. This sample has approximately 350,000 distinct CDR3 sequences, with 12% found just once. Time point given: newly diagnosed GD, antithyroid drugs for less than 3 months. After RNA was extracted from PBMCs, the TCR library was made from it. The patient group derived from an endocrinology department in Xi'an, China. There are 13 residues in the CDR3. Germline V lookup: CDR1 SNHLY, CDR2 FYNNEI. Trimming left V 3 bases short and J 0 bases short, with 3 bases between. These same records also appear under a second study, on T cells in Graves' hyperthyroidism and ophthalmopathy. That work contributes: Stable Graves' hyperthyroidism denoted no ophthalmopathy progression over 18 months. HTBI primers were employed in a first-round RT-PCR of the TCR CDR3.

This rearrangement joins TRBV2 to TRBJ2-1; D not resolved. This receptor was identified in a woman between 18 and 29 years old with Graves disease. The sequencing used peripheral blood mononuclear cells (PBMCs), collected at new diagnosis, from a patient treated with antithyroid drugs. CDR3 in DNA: TGTGCCAGCAGTGACTTCTCCTACAATGAGCAGTTCTTC. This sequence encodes CASSDFSYNEQFF.